Each of the 9 T cell receptor beta chains below was sequenced from the same sample in a study of T cell repertoires in cytomegalovirus infection. These receptors are not linked to any known antigen. MiXCR, run by TCRdb on the reads, gives a single entry per CDR3 protein. This table has around 900,000 distinct CDR3 sequences, roughly a third appearing once. The material sequenced was cultured CD8+ T cells from PBMCs, taken from culture after CMV antigen stimulation. The origin of the receptors is a human donor in good health (CMV status not recorded). Some clones in this sample may be carry-over from other donors' samples.

The genes are TRBV12-3 or TRBV12-4 and TRBJ1-2, with D unclear. The V end lost 6 bases, the J end lost 6 bases, and 8 bases lay between the germline ends. The CDR3 spans 11 residues. CDR3 in amino acids: CASRWKDGYTF. In nucleotides, the CDR3 is TGTGCCAGCAGGTGGAAGGATGGCTACACCTTC.

This clonotype was observed once. Just one base apart from a much larger clone, this may be a read error. J is TRBJ2-1 and V is TRBV7-2; D unresolved. The CDR3 covers 17 residues. V was trimmed by 5 bases and J by 6 bases, leaving 23 bases between them. The germline CDR1 and CDR2 sequences are SGHTA and FQGNSA. CDR3: CASSRPKDGWEVNEQFF. CDR3 nucleotide sequence: TGTGCCAGCAGCCGACCCAAGGACGGGTGGGAAGTCAATGAGCAGTTCTTC.

This clonotype was seen only a few times. The chain employs TRBV7-9 and TRBJ2-1; the D gene is possibly TRBD1 (7 bases). The CDR3 covers 16 residues. V was trimmed by 3 bases and J by 4 bases, leaving 16 bases between them. Germline assignment: CDR1 SEHNR and CDR2 FQNEAQ (reference sequence). The CDR3: CASSFPGGTAYNEQFF. The CDR3 DNA reads as TGTGCCAGCAGCTTTCCTGGCGGGACAGCTTACAATGAGCAGTTCTTC.

The chain is built from TRBV5-1 and TRBJ2-1; the D gene could be TRBD1 or TRBD2 (6 bases each). The germline gives CDR1 SGHRS, CDR2 YFSETQ. V was pared by 3 bases and J by 2 bases, with 15 bases between. This CDR3 has 16 amino acids. The CDR3 sequence: CASSSSSGAPYNEQFF. The DNA of the CDR3 is TGCGCCAGCAGCTCCTCGTCGGGGGCCCCCTACAATGAGCAGTTCTTC.

This chain uses TRBV6-2 or TRBV6-3 with TRBJ1-6, with unresolved D. Per germline, CDR1 MNHEY and CDR2 SVGEGT. Trimming cost V 3 bases and J 7 bases, with 19 bases left between them. The CDR3 is made up of 17 amino acids. Here the CDR3 DNA reads TGTGCCAGCAGTTATGCGGCCTTCGGACGGATAAATTCACCCCTCCACTTT. It is translated as CASSYAAFGRINSPLHF.

The V call is TRBV18, the J call TRBJ2-1; D gene ambiguous. The ends were cut back, 0 bases at V and 11 bases at J, with 17 bases in the middle. CDR1 and CDR2 from the germline V gene are KGHSH and LQKENI. The CDR3 is 15 amino acids. The CDR3 DNA reads TGTGCCAGCTCACCACCGAACGCCCCCCTTCACCAGCAGTTCTTC. Translation gives CASSPPNAPLHQQFF.

The chain couples TRBV7-3 to TRBJ1-4; 7 bases line up with TRBD1. Germline V gene sequence: CDR1 SGHTA, CDR2 FQGTGA. This CDR3 contains 12 residues. V lost 11 bases and J lost 6; bases outside the gene matches: 6. Here the CDR3 DNA reads TGTGCCGTAACAGGGGACGATGAAAAACTGTTTTTT. It is translated as CAVTGDDEKLFF.

This clonotype was seen repeatedly, ten times or more. The chain joins TRBV7-9 to TRBJ2-1; 10 bases fit TRBD2. Per germline, CDR1 SEHNR and CDR2 FQNEAQ (reference sequence). This CDR3 comprises 16 residues. Losses at the gene ends were 2 bases for V and 2 bases for J; bases not matched to a gene: 3. The CDR3 loop is CASSLRTSGTYNEQFF. The DNA for the CDR3 is TGTGCCAGCAGCTTACGGACTAGCGGAACCTACAATGAGCAGTTCTTC.

V gene TRBV27 combines with J gene TRBJ1-5; 9 nucleotides align to TRBD1. V shed 0 bases, J shed 6 bases, and the junction held 6 bases outside the gene matches. This CDR3 contains 16 residues. Germline V lookup: CDR1 MNHEY, CDR2 SMNVEV (reference sequence). CDR3 residues: CASSLSRDRVVQPQHF. The CDR3 DNA follows: TGTGCCAGCAGTTTATCGAGGGACAGGGTGGTTCAGCCCCAGCATTTT.